What follows is one TCR beta chain and its context. The sample comes from a study of T cells in pancreatic ductal adenocarcinoma. The protocol was immunoSEQ multiplex PCR, while the TCRdb copy is restricted to in-frame clones and leaves out a portion. The data show 25,000 to 35,000 clones, approximately 92% seen once. No neoadjuvant therapy was given to the selected pancreatic ductal adenocarcinoma patients before their surgery. Input material: PBMCs. The source is a human donor with pancreatic ductal adenocarcinoma.

CDR3 nucleotide sequence: TGTGCCAGCAGCCCGGGGGGGAAATTAACCGGGGAGCTGTTTTTT. This encodes CASSPGGKLTGELFF. This chain links TRBV5-4 with TRBJ2-2, with 8 positions matching TRBD2. Germline CDR1 SGHNT, CDR2 YYREEE (reference sequence). With V trimmed by 4 bases and J by 5 bases, 7 bases remained unmatched. CDR3 length: 15 residues.